The 6 T cell receptor beta chains in this list originate from one sample, sequenced in a study of cytomegalovirus exposure and HLA in healthy donors. Use of 60 Vbeta and 13 Jbeta primers characterized the PCR. The data were produced by immunoSEQ multiplex PCR, yet TCRdb's version contains in-frame clones alone and is incomplete. The sample lists more than 85,000 clones; about 70% were seen once. Source material: PBMCs. All receptors come from a young woman in good health and CMV-seropositive.

J is TRBJ1-4 and V is TRBV30, with D possibly matching TRBD1 (6 bases). The CDR3 covers 14 residues. CDR1 and CDR2 (germline): GTSNPN, SVGIG (reference sequence). V was clipped by 4 bases and J by 4 bases, with 13 bases between them. The CDR3 region has the DNA TGTGCCTGGATTAGGCAGGGGAATAATGAAAAACTGTTTTTT. Its protein product is CAWIRQGNNEKLFF.

The rearrangement uses TRBV28 and TRBJ2-6; a weak D match, TRBD1 (5 bases). The V end was cut by 1 base, the J end by 3 bases, with 13 bases between. The CDR3 loop spans 17 amino acids. Germline loops: CDR1 MDHEN, CDR2 SYDVKM. This CDR3 reads CASSLLLGRSGANVLTF. The CDR3 bases are TGTGCCAGCAGTTTATTGCTGGGGCGAAGTGGGGCCAACGTCCTGACTTTC.

The J gene is TRBJ2-3, the V gene TRBV7-6; the match to TRBD2 covers 7 bases. Germline V gene sequence: CDR1 SGHVS, CDR2 FNYEAQ. V trimming: 5 bases; J trimming: 10 bases; junction bases outside the gene matches: 18. The length of the CDR3 is 16 residues. CDR3 sequence reads: CASSPRPGTISLPQYF. The CDR3 nucleotides are TGTGCCAGCAGCCCCAGGCCTGGGACTATTTCCCTACCGCAGTATTTT.

This sequence joins TRBV15 and TRBJ1-2; TRBD1 is a possible D gene (6 bases). There are 15 residues in the CDR3. Germline loops: CDR1 LNHNV, CDR2 YYDKDF (reference sequence). Deletions cut 0 bases from V and 9 bases from J, with 17 bases between. The CDR3 spells CATSRDPWAGERYTF. In DNA form, the CDR3 reads TGTGCCACCAGCAGAGACCCGTGGGCAGGGGAGCGCTACACCTTC.

This sequence joins TRBV28 and TRBJ2-2, with 9 bases aligning to TRBD2. After removal of 1 base from V and 5 bases from J, the junction contained 17 bases not matched to a gene. Germline values: CDR1 MDHEN, CDR2 SYDVKM. The CDR3 has 20 amino acids. The CDR3 loop is CASSLFPRDGSGRSTGELFF. CDR3 nucleotide sequence: TGTGCCAGCAGTTTATTCCCCAGGGACGGTAGCGGGAGATCTACCGGGGAGCTGTTTTTT.

This chain joins TRBV19 and TRBJ2-3; D remains unclear. The V end was cut by 3 bases, the J end by 4 bases, with 8 bases between. Germline CDR1 and CDR2: LNHDA and SQIVND (reference sequence). CDR3 size: 13 residues. The CDR3 sequence: CASSISRADTQYF. CDR3 sequence (DNA): TGTGCCAGTAGTATCTCTCGTGCAGATACGCAGTATTTT. Combining the CDR3 with reference TRBV19 and TRBJ2-3 gives the whole variable domain DGGITQSPKYLFRKEGQNVTLSCEQNLNHDAMYWYRQDPGQGLRLIYYSQIVNDFQKGDIAEGYSVSREKKESFPLTVTSAQKNPTAFYLCASSISRADTQYFGPGTRLTVL.